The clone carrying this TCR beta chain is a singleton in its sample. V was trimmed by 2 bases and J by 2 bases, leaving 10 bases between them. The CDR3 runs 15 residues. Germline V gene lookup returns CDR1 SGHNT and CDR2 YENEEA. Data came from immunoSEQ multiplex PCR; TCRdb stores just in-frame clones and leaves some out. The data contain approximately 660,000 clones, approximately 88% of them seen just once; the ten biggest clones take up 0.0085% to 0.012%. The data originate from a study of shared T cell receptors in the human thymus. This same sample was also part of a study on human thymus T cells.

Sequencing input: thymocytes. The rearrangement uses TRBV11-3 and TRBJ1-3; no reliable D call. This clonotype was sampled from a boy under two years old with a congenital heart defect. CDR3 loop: CASSLNGWAGNTIYF. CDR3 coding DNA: TGTGCCAGCAGCTTAAACGGGTGGGCTGGAAACACCATATATTTT.